The 8 T cell receptor beta chains below all came from one sample that was sequenced in a study of neurological immune-mediated disorders. TCRdb redid the calling of the 5' RACE reads with MiXCR, one entry per CDR3 protein. The table has about 46,000 distinct CDR3 sequences, 4.5% seen once. Sequencing was performed on PBMCs. Receptors were obtained from a woman aged 60-75 years with multiple sclerosis.

This clonotype was found many times. This chain uses TRBV20-1 with TRBJ1-6; D not resolved. CDR3 length: 13 residues. Germline V gene lookup returns CDR1 DFQATT and CDR2 SNEGSKA (reference sequence). V was trimmed by 3 bases and J by 5 bases, leaving 8 bases between them. CDR3 nucleotides: TGCAGTGCTAGTCGCCAGGATAATTCACCCCTCCACTTT. This translates into CSASRQDNSPLHF.

There are many counts of this clonotype. The rearrangement uses TRBV20-1 and TRBJ2-7; 15 bases match TRBD2. After removal of 3 bases from V and 4 bases from J, the junction contained 1 base not matched to a gene. Germline V gene sequence: CDR1 DFQATT, CDR2 SNEGSKA (reference sequence). CDR3 length: 14 amino acids. The CDR3 protein is CSARGTSGRYEQYV. DNA for the CDR3: TGCAGTGCTAGGGGGACTAGCGGGAGGTACGAGCAGTACGTC.

This sequence joins TRBV20-1 and TRBJ2-7; 14 bases line up with TRBD2. The CDR3 consists of 14 residues. V gave up 3 bases and J gave up 4 bases; unmatched junction bases: 2. CDR1 is DFQATT, CDR2 SNEGSKA, per germline (reference sequence). CDR3 coding DNA: TGCAGTGCTAGGACTAGCGGGGGGGCGTACGAGCAGTACTTC. This encodes CSARTSGGAYEQYF.

This clonotype was counted between two and nine times. This sequence joins TRBV5-1 and TRBJ1-1; the D is unclear. Germline CDR1 and CDR2: SGHRS and YFSETQ. The CDR3 is 15 amino acids. Trimming took 0 bases from V and 1 from J, leaving 10 bases between them. The CDR3 protein is CASSLGGRANTEAFF. The CDR3 coding sequence is TGCGCCAGCAGCTTGGGGGGTCGGGCGAACACTGAAGCTTTCTTT.

This clonotype was observed at least ten times. CDR3 in DNA: TGCAGCGTTTCGCTGGGTGGCTACGAGCAGTACTTC. This translates into CSVSLGGYEQYF. The V gene is TRBV29-1, the J gene TRBJ2-7, with unresolved D. V was pared by 5 bases and J by 3 bases, with 11 bases between. This CDR3 contains 12 residues. Per germline, CDR1 SQVTM and CDR2 ANQGSEA.

This clonotype was seen ten or more times. The chain is built from TRBV20-1 and TRBJ2-1; D gene uncertain. Per the germline V gene, CDR1 is DFQATT and CDR2 is SNEGSKA (reference sequence). The ends were cut back, 0 bases at V and 0 bases at J, with 12 bases in the middle. The CDR3 loop spans 16 amino acids. CDR3 in amino acids: CSARDAGGYSYNEQFF. The CDR3 DNA follows: TGCAGTGCTAGAGATGCCGGTGGTTACTCCTACAATGAGCAGTTCTTC.

This clonotype was found many times. The chain links TRBV5-1 to TRBJ2-3; no firm D call. The ends were cut back, 4 bases at V and 0 bases at J, with 15 bases in the middle. Looked up from germline, CDR1 is SGHRS and CDR2 is YFSETQ. The CDR3 is 16 residues long. The DNA of the CDR3 is TGCGCCAGCAGCGGGCCCTCGGAAACTAGCACAGATACGCAGTATTTT. Protein product: CASSGPSETSTDTQYF. Complete variable domain (other parts from reference TRBV5-1 and TRBJ2-3): KAGVTQTPRYLIKTRGQQVTLSCSPISGHRSVSWYQQTPGQGLQFLFEYFSETQRNKGNFPGRFSGRQFSNSRSEMNVSTLELGDSALYLCASSGPSETSTDTQYFGPGTRLTVL.

This clonotype has ten or more counts. The V gene is TRBV5-1, the J gene TRBJ2-2; 8 bases fit TRBD1. The trim removed 2 bases at V and 8 bases at J, leaving 11 bases unmatched. The CDR3 covers 16 residues. CDR1 and CDR2 (germline): SGHRS, YFSETQ. The CDR3 DNA sequence: TGCGCCAGCAGCTTCGAGACAGGGGACGCGTCTGGGGAGCTGTTTTTT. As protein: CASSFETGDASGELFF.